This is a list of T cell receptor beta chains from one sample in a study of blood T cell repertoires in COVID-19. TCRdb's table, derived via immunoSEQ multiplex PCR, lists solely in-frame clones and lacks some. The sample yields 110,000 to 150,000 clones, 88% seen once. The source material was peripheral blood. Every receptor here comes from a man between 65 and 85 years old with acute or convalescent COVID-19. The CDR3 runs from the conserved cysteine through the conserved F or W. A D gene is named only where the DNA matches it firmly. Clone size is shown for a subset of rows, as once, few, many or a class of expanded clone.

j_gene,d_gene,v_gene,abundance,CDR3aa,CDR3nt
TRBJ1-5,.,TRBV27,few,CASSLAYRDQPQHF,TGTGCCAGCAGTTTAGCCTACAGGGATCAGCCCCAGCATTTT
TRBJ1-1,.,TRBV7-2,.,CASSLTRVQGPLNTEAFF,TGTGCCAGCAGCCTAACCCGAGTCCAGGGTCCCTTGAACACTGAAGCTTTCTTT
TRBJ2-5,TRBD2,TRBV9,.,CASSVGLAGGGQETQYF,TGTGCCAGCAGCGTAGGGCTAGCGGGAGGAGGGCAAGAGACCCAGTACTTC
TRBJ2-7,TRBD2,TRBV3-1/TRBV3-2,.,CASSQVGGGYEQYF,TGTGCCAGCAGCCAAGTGGGGGGGGGCTACGAGCAGTACTTC
TRBJ1-2,.,TRBV6-2/TRBV6-3,.,CASSSLGRGHGYTF,TGTGCCAGCAGTTCCCTGGGCAGGGGCCATGGCTACACCTTC
TRBJ2-4,.,TRBV11-2,.,CASSSHSGAKNIQYF,TGTGCCAGCAGCTCGCATTCGGGGGCCAAAAACATTCAGTACTTC
TRBJ2-5,.,TRBV11-2,.,CASSLTVQETQYF,TGTGCCAGCAGCCTGACAGTACAAGAGACCCAGTACTTC
TRBJ2-3,.,TRBV5-1,.,CASSLGTMKTDTQYF,TGCGCCAGCAGCTTGGGGACAATGAAAACAGATACGCAGTATTTT
TRBJ1-4,TRBD1,TRBV10-3,few,CATRQGWGEKLFF,TGTGCCACCAGACAGGGCTGGGGTGAAAAACTGTTTTTT
TRBJ2-2,.,TRBV6-5,few,CASSMVWRAGELFF,TGTGCCAGCAGTATGGTATGGAGGGCCGGGGAGCTGTTTTTT
TRBJ1-6,.,TRBV30,.,CAWSLYDSSYNSPLHF,TGTGCCTGGAGTCTCTATGATAGCTCCTATAATTCACCCCTCCACTTT
TRBJ2-2,TRBD2,TRBV28,.,CASRLAGTGELFF,TGTGCCAGCAGGCTAGCGGGGACCGGGGAGCTGTTTTTT
TRBJ2-1,.,TRBV4-2,once,CASSRAGTLYNEQFF,TGTGCCAGCAGCCGGGCGGGGACTCTCTACAATGAGCAGTTCTTC
TRBJ2-7,.,TRBV27,once,CASQRIGSYEQYF,TGTGCCAGCCAAAGAATCGGTTCCTACGAGCAGTACTTC
TRBJ1-1,TRBD1,TRBV20-1,.,CSAETGGEAFF,TGCAGTGCTGAGACAGGGGGCGAAGCTTTCTTT
TRBJ2-5,TRBD2,TRBV19,.,CASSIRTSGIQTQYF,TGTGCCAGTAGTATTCGGACTAGCGGGATTCAGACCCAGTACTTC